The next 2 T cell receptor beta chains were all read from a single sample in a study of T cells in women clearing cervical HPV infection. Generated by immunoSEQ multiplex PCR, the TCRdb table keeps only in-frame clones and is missing some. The table counts about 17,000 clones; approximately 11% lies in the top ten. Material: blood buffy coat. The receptors originated from a woman between 18 and 69 years old with a cervical HPV16 infection that either progressed to CIN3+ or cleared (not recorded which).

Notes on this clone: The missing CDR3 end, 3 residues past where the read stops, is filled in from the germline J gene. The rearrangement joins TRBV19 to TRBJ2-1, with a tentative D call TRBD1 (5 bases). Germline CDR1 reads LNHDA; CDR2 reads SQIVND (reference sequence). Trimming left V 7 bases short and J 0 bases short, with 13 bases between. CDR3 length equals 15 residues. Partial CDR3 DNA: TGTGCCAGTACCTCAGGTGGGGCCTCCTACAATGAG. Translated, it gives CASTSGGASYNE. The CDR3, in full, reads CASTSGGASYNEQFF.

In regard to this clone: With the read ending 3 residues before the CDR3 end, the germline J gene is used to fill in that end. The chain carries TRBV5-1 and TRBJ1-2; D gene ambiguous. V shed 0 bases and J shed 2 bases, with 5 bases lying between them. The V gene's germline CDR1 is SGHRS and CDR2 YFSETQ. This CDR3 is 13 amino acids long. The chain's CDR3 is CASSLDMNYGYTF. CDR3 DNA (partial): TGCGCCAGCAGCTTGGACATGAACTATGGC.